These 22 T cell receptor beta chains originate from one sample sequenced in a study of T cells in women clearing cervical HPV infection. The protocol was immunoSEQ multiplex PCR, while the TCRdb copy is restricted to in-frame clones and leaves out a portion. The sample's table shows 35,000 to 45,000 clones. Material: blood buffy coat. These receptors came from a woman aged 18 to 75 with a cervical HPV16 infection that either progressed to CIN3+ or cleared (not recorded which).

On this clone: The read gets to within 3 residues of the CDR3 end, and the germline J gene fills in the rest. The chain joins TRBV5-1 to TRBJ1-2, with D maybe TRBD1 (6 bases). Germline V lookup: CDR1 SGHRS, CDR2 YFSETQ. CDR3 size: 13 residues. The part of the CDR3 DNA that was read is TGCGCCAGCAGCTTGGTACAGGGTGGCGGC. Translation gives CASSLVQGGG. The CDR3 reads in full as CASSLVQGGGYTF.

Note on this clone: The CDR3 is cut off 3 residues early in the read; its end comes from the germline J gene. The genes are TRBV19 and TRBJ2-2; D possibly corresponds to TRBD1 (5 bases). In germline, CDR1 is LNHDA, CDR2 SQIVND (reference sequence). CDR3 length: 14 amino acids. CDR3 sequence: CASSGLSGANVLFF. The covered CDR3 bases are TGTGCCAGTAGTGGGCTCTCTGGGGCCAACGTG.

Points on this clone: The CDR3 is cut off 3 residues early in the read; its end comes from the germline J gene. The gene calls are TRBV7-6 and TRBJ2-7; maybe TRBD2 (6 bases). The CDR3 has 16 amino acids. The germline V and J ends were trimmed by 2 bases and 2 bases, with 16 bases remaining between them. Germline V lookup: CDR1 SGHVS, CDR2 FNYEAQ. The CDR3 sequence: CASSLMRLAPTYEQYF. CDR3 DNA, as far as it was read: TGTGCCAGCAGCTTAATGCGGCTAGCGCCTACCTACGAG.

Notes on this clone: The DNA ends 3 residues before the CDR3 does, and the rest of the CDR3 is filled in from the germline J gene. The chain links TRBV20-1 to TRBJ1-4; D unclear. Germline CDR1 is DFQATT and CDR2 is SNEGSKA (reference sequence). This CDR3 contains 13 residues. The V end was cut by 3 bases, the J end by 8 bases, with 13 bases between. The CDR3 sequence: CSARPPVGEKLFF. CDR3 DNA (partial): TGCAGTGCTAGGCCCCCGGTCGGGGAAAAA.

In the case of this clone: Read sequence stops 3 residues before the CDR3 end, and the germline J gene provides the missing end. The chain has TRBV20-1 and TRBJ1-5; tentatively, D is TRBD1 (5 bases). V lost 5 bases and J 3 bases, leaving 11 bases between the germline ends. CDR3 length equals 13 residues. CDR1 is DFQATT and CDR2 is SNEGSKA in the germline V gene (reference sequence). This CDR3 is CSALRVPNQPQHF. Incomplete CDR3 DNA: TGCAGTGCTCTCAGGGTCCCCAATCAGCCC.

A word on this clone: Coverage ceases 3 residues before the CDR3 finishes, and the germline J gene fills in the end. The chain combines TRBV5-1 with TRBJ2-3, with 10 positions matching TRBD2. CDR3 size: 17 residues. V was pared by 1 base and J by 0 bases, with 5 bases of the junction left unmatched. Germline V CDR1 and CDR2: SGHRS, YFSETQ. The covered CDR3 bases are TGCGCCAGCAGCTTGCGGCCTAGCGGGAGTAGCACAGATACG. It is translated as CASSLRPSGSSTDT. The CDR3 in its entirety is CASSLRPSGSSTDTQYF.

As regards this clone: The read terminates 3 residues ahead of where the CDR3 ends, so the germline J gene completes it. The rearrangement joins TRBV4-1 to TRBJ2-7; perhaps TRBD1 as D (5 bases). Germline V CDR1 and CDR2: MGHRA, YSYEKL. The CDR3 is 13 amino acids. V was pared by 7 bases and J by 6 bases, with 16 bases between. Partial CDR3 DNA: TGCGCCAGCACCTCGGGCTTTGGGGCCGAG. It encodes CASTSGFGAE. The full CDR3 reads CASTSGFGAEQYF.

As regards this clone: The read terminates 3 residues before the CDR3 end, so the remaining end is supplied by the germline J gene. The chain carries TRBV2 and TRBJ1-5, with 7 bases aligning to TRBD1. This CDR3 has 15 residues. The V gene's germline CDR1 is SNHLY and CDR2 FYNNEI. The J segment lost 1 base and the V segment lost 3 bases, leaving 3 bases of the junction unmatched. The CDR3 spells CASSEGQRSNQPQHF. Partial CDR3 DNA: TGTGCCAGCAGTGAGGGACAGAGAAGCAATCAGCCC.

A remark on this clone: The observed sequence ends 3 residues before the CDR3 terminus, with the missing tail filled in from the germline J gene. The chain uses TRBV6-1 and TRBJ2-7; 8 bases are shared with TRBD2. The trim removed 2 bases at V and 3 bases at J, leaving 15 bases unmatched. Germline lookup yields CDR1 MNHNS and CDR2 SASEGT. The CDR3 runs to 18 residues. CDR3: CASSESAMGGSGIYEQYF. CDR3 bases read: TGTGCCAGCAGTGAATCGGCAATGGGTGGTAGCGGGATCTACGAG.

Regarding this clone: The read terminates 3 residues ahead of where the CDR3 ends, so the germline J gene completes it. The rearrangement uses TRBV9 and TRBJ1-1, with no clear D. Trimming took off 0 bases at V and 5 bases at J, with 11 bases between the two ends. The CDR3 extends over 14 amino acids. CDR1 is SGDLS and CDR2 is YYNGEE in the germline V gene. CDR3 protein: CASSVGPDGTEAFF. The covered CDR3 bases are TGTGCCAGCAGCGTAGGGCCCGACGGGACTGAA.

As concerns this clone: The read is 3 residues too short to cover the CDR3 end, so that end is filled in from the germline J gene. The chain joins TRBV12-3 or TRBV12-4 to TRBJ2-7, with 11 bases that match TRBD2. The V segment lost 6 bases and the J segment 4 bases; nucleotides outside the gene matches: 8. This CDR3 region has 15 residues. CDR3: CASSPGSGREYEQYF. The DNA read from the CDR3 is TGTGCCAGCAGCCCCGGTAGCGGGAGGGAATACGAG.

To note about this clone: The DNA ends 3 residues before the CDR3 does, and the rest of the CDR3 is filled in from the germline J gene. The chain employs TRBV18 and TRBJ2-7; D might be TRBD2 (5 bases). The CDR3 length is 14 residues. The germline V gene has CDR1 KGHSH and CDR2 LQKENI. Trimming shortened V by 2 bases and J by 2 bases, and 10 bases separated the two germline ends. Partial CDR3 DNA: TGTGCCAGCTCACCAGGCTACGGGGCCTACGAG. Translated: CASSPGYGAYE. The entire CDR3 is CASSPGYGAYEQYF.

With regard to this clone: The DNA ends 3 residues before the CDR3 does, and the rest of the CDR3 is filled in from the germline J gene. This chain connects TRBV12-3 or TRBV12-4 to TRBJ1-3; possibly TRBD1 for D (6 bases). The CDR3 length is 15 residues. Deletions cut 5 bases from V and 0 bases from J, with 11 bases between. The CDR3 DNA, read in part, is TGTGCCAGCAGTGGACAGTCGAGCTCTGGAAACACC. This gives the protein CASSGQSSSGNT. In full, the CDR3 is CASSGQSSSGNTIYF.

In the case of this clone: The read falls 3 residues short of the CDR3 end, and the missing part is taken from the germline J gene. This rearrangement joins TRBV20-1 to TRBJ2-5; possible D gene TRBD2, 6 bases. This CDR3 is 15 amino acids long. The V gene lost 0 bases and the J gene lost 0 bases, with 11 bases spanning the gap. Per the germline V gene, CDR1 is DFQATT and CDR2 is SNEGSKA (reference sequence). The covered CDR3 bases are TGCAGTGCTAGAGATCTGCGGGGTAACCAAGAGACC. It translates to CSARDLRGNQET. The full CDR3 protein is CSARDLRGNQETQYF.

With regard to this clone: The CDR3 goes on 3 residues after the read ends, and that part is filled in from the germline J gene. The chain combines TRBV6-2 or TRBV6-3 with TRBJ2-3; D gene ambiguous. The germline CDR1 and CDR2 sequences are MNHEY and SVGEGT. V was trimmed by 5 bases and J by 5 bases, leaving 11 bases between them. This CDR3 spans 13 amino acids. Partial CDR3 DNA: TGTGCCAGCAGTCGAAGGTCGGGAGATACG. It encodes CASSRRSGDT. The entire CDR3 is CASSRRSGDTQYF.

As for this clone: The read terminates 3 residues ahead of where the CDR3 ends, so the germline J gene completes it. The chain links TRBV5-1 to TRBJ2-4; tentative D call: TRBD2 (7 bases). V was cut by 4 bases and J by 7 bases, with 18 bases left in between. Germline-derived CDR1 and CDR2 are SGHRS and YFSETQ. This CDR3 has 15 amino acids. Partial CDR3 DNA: TGCGCCAGCAGCCCGGCGGGGGCCAATCTCAACATT. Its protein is CASSPAGANLNI. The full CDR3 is CASSPAGANLNIQYF.

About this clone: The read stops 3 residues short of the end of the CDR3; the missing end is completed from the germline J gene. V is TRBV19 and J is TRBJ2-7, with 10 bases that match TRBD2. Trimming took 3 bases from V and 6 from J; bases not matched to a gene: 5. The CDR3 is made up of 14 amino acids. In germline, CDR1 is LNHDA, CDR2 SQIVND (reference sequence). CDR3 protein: CASSIIAGGSEQYF. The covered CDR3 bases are TGTGCCAGTAGTATCATAGCGGGAGGTTCCGAG.

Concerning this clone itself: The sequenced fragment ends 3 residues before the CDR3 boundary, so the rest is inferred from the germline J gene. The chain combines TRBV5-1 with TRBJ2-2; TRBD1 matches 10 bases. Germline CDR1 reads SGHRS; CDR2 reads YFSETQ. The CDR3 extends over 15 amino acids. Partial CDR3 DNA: TGCGCCAGCAGCTCAGGACAGGGGGGGAATGAAAAG. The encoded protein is CASSSGQGGNEK. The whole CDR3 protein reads CASSSGQGGNEKLFF.

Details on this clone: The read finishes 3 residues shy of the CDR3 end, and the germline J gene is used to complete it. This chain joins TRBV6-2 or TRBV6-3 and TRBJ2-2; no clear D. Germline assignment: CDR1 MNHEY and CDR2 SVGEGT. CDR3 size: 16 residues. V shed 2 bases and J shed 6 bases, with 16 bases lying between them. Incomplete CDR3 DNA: TGTGCCAGCAGTTACAGTGACACTTACGGATCCGGGGAG. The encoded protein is CASSYSDTYGSGE. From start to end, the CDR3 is CASSYSDTYGSGELFF.

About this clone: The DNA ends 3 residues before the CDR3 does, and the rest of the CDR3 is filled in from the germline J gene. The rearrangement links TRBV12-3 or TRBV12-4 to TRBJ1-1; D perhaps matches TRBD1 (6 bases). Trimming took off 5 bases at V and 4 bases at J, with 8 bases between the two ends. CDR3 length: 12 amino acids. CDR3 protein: CASSPGVTEAFF. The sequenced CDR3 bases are TGTGCCAGCAGTCCAGGGGTCACTGAA.

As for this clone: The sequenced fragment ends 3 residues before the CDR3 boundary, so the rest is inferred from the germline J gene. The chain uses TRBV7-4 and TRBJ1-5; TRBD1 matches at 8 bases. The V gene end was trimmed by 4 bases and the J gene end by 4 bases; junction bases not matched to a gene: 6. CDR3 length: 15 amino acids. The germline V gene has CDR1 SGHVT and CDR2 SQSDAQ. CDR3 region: CASSSTGQANQPQHF. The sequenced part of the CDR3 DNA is TGTGCCAGCAGCTCAACGGGACAGGCTAATCAGCCC.

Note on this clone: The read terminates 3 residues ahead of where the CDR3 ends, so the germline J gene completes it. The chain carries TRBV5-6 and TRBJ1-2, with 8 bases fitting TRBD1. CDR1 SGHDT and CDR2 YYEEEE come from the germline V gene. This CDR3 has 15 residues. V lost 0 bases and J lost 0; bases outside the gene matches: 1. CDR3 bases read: TGTGCCAGCAGCTTGGGGGACAGGACTAACTATGGC. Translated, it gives CASSLGDRTNYG. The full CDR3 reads CASSLGDRTNYGYTF.